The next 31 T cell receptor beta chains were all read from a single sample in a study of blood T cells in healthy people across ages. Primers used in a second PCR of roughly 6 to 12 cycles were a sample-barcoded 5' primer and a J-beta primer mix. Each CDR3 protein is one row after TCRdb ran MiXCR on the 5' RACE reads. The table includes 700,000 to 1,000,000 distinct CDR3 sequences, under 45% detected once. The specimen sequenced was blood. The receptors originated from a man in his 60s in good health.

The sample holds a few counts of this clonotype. The CDR3, as DNA: TGTGCCAGCAGCCCGGGACAGGGGATCCACGAGCAGTACTTC. It encodes CASSPGQGIHEQYF. V gene TRBV12-3 or TRBV12-4 combines with J gene TRBJ2-7, with 10 positions matching TRBD1. The junction had 7 bases not matched to a gene; V was cut back by 6 bases and J by 5 bases. The CDR3 covers 14 residues.

CDR3 protein: CSVAVGTGGYGYTF. CDR3 DNA: TGCAGCGTTGCCGTCGGGACAGGGGGCTATGGCTACACCTTC. The gene calls are TRBV29-1 and TRBJ1-2; 11 bases map to TRBD1. The CDR3 sequence is 14 residues long. Looked up from germline, CDR1 is SQVTM and CDR2 is ANQGSEA. J lost 4 bases, V lost 4 bases, and 5 bases had no gene match.

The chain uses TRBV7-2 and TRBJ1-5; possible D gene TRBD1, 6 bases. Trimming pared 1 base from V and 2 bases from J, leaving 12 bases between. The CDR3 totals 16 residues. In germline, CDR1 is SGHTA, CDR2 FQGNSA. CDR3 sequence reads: CASSLEGGSGNQPQHF. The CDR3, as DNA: TGTGCCAGCAGCTTAGAGGGGGGCTCCGGCAATCAGCCCCAGCATTTT.

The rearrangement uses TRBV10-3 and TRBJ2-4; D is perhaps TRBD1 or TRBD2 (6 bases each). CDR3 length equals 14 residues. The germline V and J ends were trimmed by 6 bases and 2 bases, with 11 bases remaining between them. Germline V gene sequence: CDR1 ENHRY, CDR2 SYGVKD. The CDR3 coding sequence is TGTGCCATCAGAGAGGGGGGCTCCAAAAACATTCAGTACTTC. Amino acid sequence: CAIREGGSKNIQYF.

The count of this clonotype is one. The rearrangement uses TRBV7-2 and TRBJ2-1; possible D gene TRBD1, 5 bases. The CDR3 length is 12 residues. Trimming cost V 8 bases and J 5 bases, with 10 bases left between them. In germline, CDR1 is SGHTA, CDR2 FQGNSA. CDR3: CASLDTDNEQFF. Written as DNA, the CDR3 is TGTGCCAGCCTGGACACAGACAATGAGCAGTTCTTC. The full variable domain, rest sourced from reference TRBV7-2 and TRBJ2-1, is GAGVSQSPSNKVTEKGKDVELRCDPISGHTALYWYRQSLGQGLEFLIYFQGNSAPDKSGLPSDRFSAERTGGSVSTLTIQRTQQEDSAVYLCASLDTDNEQFFGPGTRLTVL.

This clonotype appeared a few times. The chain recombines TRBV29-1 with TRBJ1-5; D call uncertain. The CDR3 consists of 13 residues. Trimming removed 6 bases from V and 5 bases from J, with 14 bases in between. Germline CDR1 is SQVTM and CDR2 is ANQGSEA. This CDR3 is CSVADGPYQPQHF. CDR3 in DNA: TGCAGCGTAGCGGACGGACCCTATCAGCCCCAGCATTTT.

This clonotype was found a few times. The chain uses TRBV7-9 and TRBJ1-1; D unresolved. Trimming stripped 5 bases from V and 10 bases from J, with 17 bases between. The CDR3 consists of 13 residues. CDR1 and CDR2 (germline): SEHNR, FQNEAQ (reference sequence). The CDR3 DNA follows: TGTGCCAGCAGCCCGAGGGCCCAAGCTGGAGCTTTCTTT. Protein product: CASSPRAQAGAFF.

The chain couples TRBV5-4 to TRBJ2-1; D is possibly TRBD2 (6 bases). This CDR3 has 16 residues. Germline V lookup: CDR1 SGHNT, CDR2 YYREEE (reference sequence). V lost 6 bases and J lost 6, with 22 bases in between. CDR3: CASNGGAGPSTNEQFF. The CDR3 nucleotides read TGTGCCAGCAACGGAGGGGCTGGACCCTCCACCAATGAGCAGTTCTTC. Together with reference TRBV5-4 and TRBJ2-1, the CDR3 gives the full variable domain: ETGVTQSPTHLIKTRGQQVTLRCSSQSGHNTVSWYQQALGQGPQFIFQYYREEENGRGNFPPRFSGLQFPNYSSELNVNALELDDSALYLCASNGGAGPSTNEQFFGPGTRLTVL.

The CDR3 sequence is CASSLEGRTQYF. The CDR3, as DNA: TGTGCCAGCAGTTTAGAGGGGAGGACCCAGTACTTC. J is TRBJ2-7 and V is TRBV28, with D perhaps matching TRBD1 or TRBD2 (5 bases each). The J call is doubtful: the DNA matches TRBJ2-5 better. The CDR3 consists of 12 residues. The germline gives CDR1 MDHEN, CDR2 SYDVKM.

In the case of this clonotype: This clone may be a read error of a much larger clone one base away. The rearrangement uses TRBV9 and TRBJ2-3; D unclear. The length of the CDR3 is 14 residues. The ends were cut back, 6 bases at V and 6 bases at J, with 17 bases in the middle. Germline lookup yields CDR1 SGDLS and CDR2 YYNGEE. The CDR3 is CASTRGFSADTQYF. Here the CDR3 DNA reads TGTGCCAGCACCCGTGGATTCTCCGCGGATACGCAGTATTTT.

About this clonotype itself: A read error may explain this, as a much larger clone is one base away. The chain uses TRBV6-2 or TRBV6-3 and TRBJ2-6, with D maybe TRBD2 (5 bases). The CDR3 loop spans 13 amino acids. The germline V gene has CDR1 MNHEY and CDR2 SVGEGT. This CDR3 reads CASTLSGVNVLTF. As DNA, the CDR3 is TGTGCCAGCACTCTCTCCGGGGTCAACGTCCTGACTTTC.

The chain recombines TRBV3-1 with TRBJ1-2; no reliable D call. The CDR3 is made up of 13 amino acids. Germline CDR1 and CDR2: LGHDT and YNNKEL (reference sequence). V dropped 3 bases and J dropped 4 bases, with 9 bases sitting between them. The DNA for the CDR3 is TGTGCCAGCAGCCAGGGTTCGAGCTATGGCTACACCTTC. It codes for CASSQGSSYGYTF.

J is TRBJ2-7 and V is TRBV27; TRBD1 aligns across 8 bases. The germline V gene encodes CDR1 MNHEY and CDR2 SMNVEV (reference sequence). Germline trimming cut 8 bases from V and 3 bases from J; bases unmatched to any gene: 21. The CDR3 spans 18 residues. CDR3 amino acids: CASATRGLFGGWFYEQYF. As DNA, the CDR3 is TGTGCCAGCGCTACCAGGGGGCTCTTTGGTGGGTGGTTCTACGAGCAGTACTTC.

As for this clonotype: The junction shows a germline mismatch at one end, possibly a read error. This chain's CDR3 is CANSSTGFGLAKNIQYF. CDR3 in DNA: TGTGCCAACAGTTCCACCGGGTTTGGACTAGCCAAAAACATTCAGTACTTC. The rearrangement links TRBV28 to TRBJ2-4; tentatively, D is TRBD2 (5 bases). Germline CDR1 and CDR2: MDHEN and SYDVKM. The length of the CDR3 is 17 residues.

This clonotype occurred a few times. CDR3 sequence (DNA): TGTGCCACCAGTGATCCGGGACAGGGGATCTACGAGCAGTACTTC. Amino acid sequence: CATSDPGQGIYEQYF. The chain employs TRBV24-1 and TRBJ2-7, with 10 nucleotides matching TRBD1. This CDR3 is 15 amino acids long. The V gene's germline CDR1 is KGHDR and CDR2 SFDVKD. V shed 3 bases, J shed 3 bases, and the junction held 4 bases outside the gene matches.

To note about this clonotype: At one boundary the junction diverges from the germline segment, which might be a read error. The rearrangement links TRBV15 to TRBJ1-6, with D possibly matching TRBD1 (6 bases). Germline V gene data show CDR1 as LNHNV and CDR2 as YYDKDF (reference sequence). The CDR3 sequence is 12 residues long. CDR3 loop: CATRRGDSPLHF. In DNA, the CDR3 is TGTGCCACCAGAAGGGGGGATTCGCCCCTCCACTTT.

The CDR3 nucleotides are TGTGCCAGCAGCCCGCCTAGAGGGGGGCAAGAGACCCAGTACTTC. Translated: CASSPPRGGQETQYF. V gene TRBV7-2 combines with J gene TRBJ2-5; D could derive from TRBD1 or TRBD2 (6 bases each). CDR1 is SGHTA, CDR2 FQGNSA, per germline. The ends were cut back, 5 bases at V and 2 bases at J, with 15 bases in the middle. This CDR3 is 15 amino acids long.

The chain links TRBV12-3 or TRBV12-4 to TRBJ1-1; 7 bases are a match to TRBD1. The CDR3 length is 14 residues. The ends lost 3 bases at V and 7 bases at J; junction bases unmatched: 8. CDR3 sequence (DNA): TGTGCCAGCAGTTTTAGGGCAGGGGGTGGTGAAGCTTTCTTT. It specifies CASSFRAGGGEAFF.

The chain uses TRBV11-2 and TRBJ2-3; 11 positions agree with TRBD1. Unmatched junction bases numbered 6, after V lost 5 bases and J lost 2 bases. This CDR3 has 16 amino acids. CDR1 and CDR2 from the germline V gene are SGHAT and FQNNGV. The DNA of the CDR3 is TGTGCCAGCAGCACCCGGACAGGGGGCGTCACAGATACGCAGTATTTT. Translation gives CASSTRTGGVTDTQYF.

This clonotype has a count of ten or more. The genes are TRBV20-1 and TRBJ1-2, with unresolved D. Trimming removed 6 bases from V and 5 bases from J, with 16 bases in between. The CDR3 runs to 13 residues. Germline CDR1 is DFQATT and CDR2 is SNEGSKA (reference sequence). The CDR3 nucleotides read TGCAGTGCCCCAACTCAAGGCAGTTATGGCTACACCTTC. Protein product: CSAPTQGSYGYTF.

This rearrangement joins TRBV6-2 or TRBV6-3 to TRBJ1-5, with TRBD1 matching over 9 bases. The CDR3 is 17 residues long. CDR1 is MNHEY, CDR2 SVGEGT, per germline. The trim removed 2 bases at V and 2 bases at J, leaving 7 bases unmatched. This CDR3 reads CASSYGTGSTGNQPQHF. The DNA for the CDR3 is TGTGCCAGCAGTTACGGGACAGGGTCAACAGGCAATCAGCCCCAGCATTTT.

The CDR3 DNA follows: TGTGCCACCAGTGATCCCTCTCCAGCGGGAGTTGGTACAGATACGCAGTATTTT. It codes for CATSDPSPAGVGTDTQYF. This sequence joins TRBV24-1 and TRBJ2-3; 8 nucleotides agree with TRBD2. Germline CDR1 is KGHDR and CDR2 is SFDVKD. Germline trimming cut 3 bases from V and 3 bases from J; bases unmatched to any gene: 13. The CDR3 covers 18 residues.

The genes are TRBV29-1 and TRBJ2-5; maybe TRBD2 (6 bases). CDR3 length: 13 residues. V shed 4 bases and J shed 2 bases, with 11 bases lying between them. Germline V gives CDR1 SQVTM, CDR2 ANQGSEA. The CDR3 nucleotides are TGCAGCGTTGGAGCCGGGGGACAAGAGACCCAGTACTTC. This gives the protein CSVGAGGQETQYF.

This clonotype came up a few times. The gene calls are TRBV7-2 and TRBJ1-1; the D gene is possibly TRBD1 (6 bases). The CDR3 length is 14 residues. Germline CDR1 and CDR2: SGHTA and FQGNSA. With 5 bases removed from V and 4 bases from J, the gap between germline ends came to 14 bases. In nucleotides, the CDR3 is TGTGCCAGCAGCGTTAATAGGGGGGGCACTGAAGCTTTCTTT. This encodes CASSVNRGGTEAFF.

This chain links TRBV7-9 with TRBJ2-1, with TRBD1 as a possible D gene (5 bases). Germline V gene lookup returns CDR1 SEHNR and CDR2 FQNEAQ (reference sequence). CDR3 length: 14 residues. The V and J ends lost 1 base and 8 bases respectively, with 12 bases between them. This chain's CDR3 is CASSLVQGVDEQFF. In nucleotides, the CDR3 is TGTGCCAGCAGCTTAGTCCAAGGGGTGGATGAGCAGTTCTTC.

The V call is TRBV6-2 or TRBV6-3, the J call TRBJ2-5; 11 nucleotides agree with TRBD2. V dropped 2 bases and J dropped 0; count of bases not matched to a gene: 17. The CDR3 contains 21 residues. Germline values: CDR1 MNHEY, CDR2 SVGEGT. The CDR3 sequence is CASSYLMTLLAGAGYQETQYF. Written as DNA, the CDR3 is TGTGCCAGCAGTTACCTGATGACCTTACTAGCGGGGGCCGGGTACCAAGAGACCCAGTACTTC.

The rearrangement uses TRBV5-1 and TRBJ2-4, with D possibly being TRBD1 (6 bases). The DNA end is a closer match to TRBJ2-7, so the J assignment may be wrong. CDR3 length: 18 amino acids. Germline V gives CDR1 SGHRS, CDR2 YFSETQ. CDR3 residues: CASSLRSEQGRYSYEQYF. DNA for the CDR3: TGCGCCAGCAGCTTGCGCTCTGAACAGGGTAGATATTCCTACGAGCAGTACTTC.

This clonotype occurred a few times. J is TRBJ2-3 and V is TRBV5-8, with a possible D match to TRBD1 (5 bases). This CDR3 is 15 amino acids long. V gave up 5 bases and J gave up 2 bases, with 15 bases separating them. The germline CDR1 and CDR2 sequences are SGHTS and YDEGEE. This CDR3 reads CASSGDRPSTDTQYF. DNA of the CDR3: TGTGCCAGCAGTGGCGACAGACCTTCCACAGATACGCAGTATTTT.

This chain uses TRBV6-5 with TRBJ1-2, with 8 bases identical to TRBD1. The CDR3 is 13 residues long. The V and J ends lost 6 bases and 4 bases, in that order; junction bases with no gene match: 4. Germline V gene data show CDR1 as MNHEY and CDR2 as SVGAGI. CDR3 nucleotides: TGTGCCAGCAGAGGACAGGGCCGCTATGGCTACACCTTC. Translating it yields CASRGQGRYGYTF.

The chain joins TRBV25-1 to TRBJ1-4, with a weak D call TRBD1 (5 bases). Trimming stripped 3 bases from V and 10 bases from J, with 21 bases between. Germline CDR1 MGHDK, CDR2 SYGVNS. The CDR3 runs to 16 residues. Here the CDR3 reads CASSDQGAPPGGKLFF. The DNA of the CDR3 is TGTGCCAGCAGTGACCAAGGAGCGCCTCCCGGGGGAAAACTGTTTTTT. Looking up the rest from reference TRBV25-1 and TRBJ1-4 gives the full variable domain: EADIYQTPRYLVIGTGKKITLECSQTMGHDKMYWYQQDPGMELHLIHYSYGVNSTEKGDLSSESTVSRIRTEHFPLTLESARPSHTSQYLCASSDQGAPPGGKLFFGSGTQLSVL.

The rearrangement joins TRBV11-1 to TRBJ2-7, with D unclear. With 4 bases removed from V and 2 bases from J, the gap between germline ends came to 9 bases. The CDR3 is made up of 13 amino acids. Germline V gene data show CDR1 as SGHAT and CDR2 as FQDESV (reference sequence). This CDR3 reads CASSSNPTYEQYF. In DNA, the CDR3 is TGTGCCAGCAGCTCCAACCCCACCTACGAGCAGTACTTC.